Following are 4 T cell receptor beta chains from one sample sequenced in a study of blood T cell repertoires in COVID-19. The repertoire was sequenced with immunoSEQ multiplex PCR; TCRdb's copy has only in-frame clones and lacks some. The table shows approximately 240,000 clones, with about four fifths occurring only once. The specimen was peripheral blood. The receptors derive from a man aged 50-59 years with acute or convalescent COVID-19.

The rearrangement joins TRBV18 to TRBJ2-2; maybe TRBD2 (5 bases). The V gene's germline CDR1 is KGHSH and CDR2 LQKENI. Trimming cost V 3 bases and J 1 base, with 21 bases left between them. The CDR3 is 19 amino acids. The DNA for the CDR3 is TGTGCCAGCTCACCCTCTTGGGGTAGGCCTGAGGGGAACACCGGGGAGCTGTTTTTT. Protein product: CASSPSWGRPEGNTGELFF.

The chain combines TRBV5-4 with TRBJ2-5; 9 nucleotides line up with TRBD1. V lost 4 bases and J lost 4; bases outside the gene matches: 8. Germline V gene data show CDR1 as SGHNT and CDR2 as YYREEE (reference sequence). The CDR3 loop spans 15 amino acids. The CDR3 nucleotides read TGTGCCAGCAGCACCGGACAGGGGAGGGGAGAGACCCAGTACTTC. This translates into CASSTGQGRGETQYF.

In DNA form, the CDR3 reads TGTGCCAGTAGTCGCGCGTTGGGGCCCTACGAGCAGTACTTC. This gives the protein CASSRALGPYEQYF. The J gene is TRBJ2-7, the V gene TRBV19, with D possibly TRBD1 on 5 matching bases. Germline CDR1 LNHDA, CDR2 SQIVND (reference sequence). Trimming shortened V by 5 bases and J by 2 bases, and 13 bases separated the two germline ends. This CDR3 has 14 amino acids.

This chain links TRBV18 with TRBJ2-3; a possible D gene is TRBD2 (5 bases). Trimming took off 1 base at V and 1 base at J, with 6 bases between the two ends. The CDR3 is 14 amino acids. Germline CDR1 is KGHSH and CDR2 is LQKENI. This CDR3 is CASSPQRRTDTQYF. In DNA, the CDR3 is TGTGCCAGCTCACCACAGCGGCGCACAGATACGCAGTATTTT. The full variable domain, its missing parts supplied by reference TRBV18 and TRBJ2-3, is NAGVMQNPRHLVRRRGQEARLRCSPMKGHSHVYWYRQLPEEGLKFMVYLQKENIIDESGMPKERFSAEFPKEGPSILRIQQVVRGDSAAYFCASSPQRRTDTQYFGPGTRLTVL.